This T cell receptor (beta chain) was sequenced during a study of siplizumab effects on memory and regulatory T cells. Per the germline V gene, CDR1 is MGHRA and CDR2 is YSYEKL. The CDR3 loop spans 16 amino acids. Deletions cut 1 base from V and 0 bases from J, with 13 bases between. Sequencing used immunoSEQ multiplex PCR; TCRdb keeps in-frame clones, though not all of them. The data hold some 70,000 clones, with 88% observed a single time. The rearrangement uses TRBV4-1 and TRBJ2-7; D is perhaps TRBD1 (5 bases). The source of this sequence is a human donor in good health. Sample: Tregs sorted from blood. In DNA form, the CDR3 reads TGCGCCAGCAGCCAAGGGTTGGGGCTTAGCTCCTACGAGCAGTACTTC. Its translation: CASSQGLGLSSYEQYF.